This T cell receptor (beta chain) was observed in a study of blood T cell repertoires in COVID-19. At the level of the study: Researchers got acute and convalescent COVID-19 samples from the United States, Italy and Spain.

Study processing details: Reference gene primers were amplified, and this amplification served to estimate nucleated cell counts. TCRdb keeps only in-frame clones here, not all; method: immunoSEQ multiplex PCR. D and trimming come from the DNA, and the V and J calls and clone size come from that table. In the table there are roughly 170,000 clones, approximately 80% of which are singletons. The ends were cut back, 0 bases at V and 0 bases at J, with 2 bases in the middle. The length of the CDR3 is 13 residues. Germline loops: CDR1 LNHNV, CDR2 YYDKDF (reference sequence). This rearrangement joins TRBV15 to TRBJ1-1; D unclear. This clonotype was sampled from a human donor in a cohort sampled during active COVID-19. The material sequenced was peripheral blood. This chain's CDR3 is CATSRDMNTEAFF. CDR3 sequence (DNA): TGTGCCACCAGCAGAGACATGAACACTGAAGCTTTCTTT. Full variable domain (rest looked up from reference TRBV15 and TRBJ1-1): DAMVIQNPRYQVTQFGKPVTLSCSQTLNHNVMYWYQQKSSQAPKLLFHYYDKDFNNEADTPDNFQSRRPNTSFCFLDIRSPGLGDTAMYLCATSRDMNTEAFFGQGTRLTVV.